The clone carrying this T cell receptor (beta chain) appeared a few times. The germline V gene has CDR1 SGHRS and CDR2 YFSETQ. This CDR3 has 11 residues. The V gene lost 1 base and the J gene lost 6 bases, with 2 bases spanning the gap. The sample is drawn from a study of early T cells in non-severe SARS-CoV-2 infection. Study overall: Bulk RNA from unsorted whole blood was sequenced; chains were unpaired.

The protocol attached unique molecular identifiers to individual cDNA molecules. TCRdb recomputed calls from the 5' RACE reads with MiXCR, one row per CDR3 protein. The data contain around 92,000 distinct CDR3 sequences, 11% of them singletons. The receptor comes from an adult who was a healthcare worker with PCR-confirmed SARS-CoV-2 infection or an uninfected control (not recorded which). Sequenced material: whole blood. The gene calls are TRBV5-1 and TRBJ2-1; no reliable D call. The CDR3 here is CASSLFNEQFF. The CDR3 nucleotides are TGCGCCAGCAGCTTGTTCAATGAGCAGTTCTTC.